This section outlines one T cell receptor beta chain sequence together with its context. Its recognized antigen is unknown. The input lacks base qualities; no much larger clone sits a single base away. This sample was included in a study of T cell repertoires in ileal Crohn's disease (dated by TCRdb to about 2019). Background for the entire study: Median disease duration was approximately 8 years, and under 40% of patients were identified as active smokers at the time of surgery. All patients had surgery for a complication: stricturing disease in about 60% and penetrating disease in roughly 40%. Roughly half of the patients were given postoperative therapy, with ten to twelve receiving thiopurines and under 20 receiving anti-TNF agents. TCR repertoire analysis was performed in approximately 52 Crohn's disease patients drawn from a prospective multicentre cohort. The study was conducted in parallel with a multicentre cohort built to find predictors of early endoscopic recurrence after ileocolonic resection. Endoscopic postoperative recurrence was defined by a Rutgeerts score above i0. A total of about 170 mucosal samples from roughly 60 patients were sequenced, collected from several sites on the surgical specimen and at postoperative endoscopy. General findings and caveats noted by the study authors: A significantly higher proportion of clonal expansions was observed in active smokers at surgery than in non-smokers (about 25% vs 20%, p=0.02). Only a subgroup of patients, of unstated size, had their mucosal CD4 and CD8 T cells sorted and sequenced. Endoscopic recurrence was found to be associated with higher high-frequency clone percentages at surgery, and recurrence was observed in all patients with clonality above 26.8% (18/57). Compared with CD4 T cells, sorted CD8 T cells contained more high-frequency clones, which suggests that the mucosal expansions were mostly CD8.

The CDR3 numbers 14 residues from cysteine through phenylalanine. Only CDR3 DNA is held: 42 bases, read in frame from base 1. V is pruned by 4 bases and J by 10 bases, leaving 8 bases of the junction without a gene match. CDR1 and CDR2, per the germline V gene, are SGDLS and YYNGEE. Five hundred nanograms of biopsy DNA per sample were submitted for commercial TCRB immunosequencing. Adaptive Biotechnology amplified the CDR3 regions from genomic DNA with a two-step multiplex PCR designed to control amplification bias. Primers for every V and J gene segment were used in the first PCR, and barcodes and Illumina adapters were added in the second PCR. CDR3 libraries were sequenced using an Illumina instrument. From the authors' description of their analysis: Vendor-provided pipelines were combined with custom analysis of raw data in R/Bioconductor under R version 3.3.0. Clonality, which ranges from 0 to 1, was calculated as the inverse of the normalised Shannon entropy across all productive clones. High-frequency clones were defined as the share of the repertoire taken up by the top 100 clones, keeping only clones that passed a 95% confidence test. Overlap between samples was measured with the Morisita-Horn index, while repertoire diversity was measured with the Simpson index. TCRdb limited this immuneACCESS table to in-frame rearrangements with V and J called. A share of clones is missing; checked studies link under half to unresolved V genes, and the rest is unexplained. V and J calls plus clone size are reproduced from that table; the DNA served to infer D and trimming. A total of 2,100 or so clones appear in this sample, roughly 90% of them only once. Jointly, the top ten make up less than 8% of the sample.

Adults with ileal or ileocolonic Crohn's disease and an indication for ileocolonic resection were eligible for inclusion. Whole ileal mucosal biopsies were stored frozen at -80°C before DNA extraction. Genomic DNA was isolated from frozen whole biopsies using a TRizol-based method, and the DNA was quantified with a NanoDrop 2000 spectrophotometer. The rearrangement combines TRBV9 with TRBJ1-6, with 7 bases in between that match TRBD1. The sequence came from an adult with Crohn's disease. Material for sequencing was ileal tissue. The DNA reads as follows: TGTGCCAGCAGCCAAGGGACAGCCGGATCACCCCTCCACTTT. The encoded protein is CASSQGTAGSPLHF.